This T cell receptor (beta chain) was sequenced for a study of blood T cell repertoires in COVID-19. Study-level information: Sites in the United States, Italy and Spain provided acute and convalescent COVID-19 samples.

Sequencing was performed with immunoSEQ multiplex PCR; in TCRdb, only in-frame clones are kept and a portion is missing. The sample has fewer than 60,000 clones, approximately 80% seen once. CDR1 and CDR2 (germline): LNHDA, SQIVND (reference sequence). The CDR3 length is 13 residues. Deletions cut 4 bases from V and 12 bases from J, with 13 bases between. This clonotype originated in a man older than 75 with COVID-19, enrolled during active disease. The chain recombines TRBV19 with TRBJ1-6; D remains ambiguous. Source material: peripheral blood. CDR3 in amino acids: CASSTANMRPLHF. Written as DNA, the CDR3 is TGTGCCAGTAGTACCGCTAATATGAGACCCCTCCACTTT.